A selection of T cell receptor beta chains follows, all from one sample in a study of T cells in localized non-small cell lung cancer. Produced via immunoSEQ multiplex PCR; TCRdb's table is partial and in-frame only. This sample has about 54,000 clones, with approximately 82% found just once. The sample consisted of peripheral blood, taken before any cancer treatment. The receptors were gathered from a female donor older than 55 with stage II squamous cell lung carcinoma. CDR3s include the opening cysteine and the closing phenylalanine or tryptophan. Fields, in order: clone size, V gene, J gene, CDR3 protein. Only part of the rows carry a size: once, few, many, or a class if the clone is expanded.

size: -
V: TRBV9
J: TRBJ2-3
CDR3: CASQGRETDTQYF

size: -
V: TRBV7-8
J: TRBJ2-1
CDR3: CASSPPGRGHNEQFF

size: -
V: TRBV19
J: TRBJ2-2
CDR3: CASRGNTGELFF

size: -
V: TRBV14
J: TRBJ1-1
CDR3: CASSRTVNTEAFF

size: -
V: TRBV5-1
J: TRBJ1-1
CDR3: CASSLEARSYTEAFF

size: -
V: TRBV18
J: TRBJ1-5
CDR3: CASSQGHEQPQHF

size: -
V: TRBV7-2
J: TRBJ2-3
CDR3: CASSPRILTDTQYF

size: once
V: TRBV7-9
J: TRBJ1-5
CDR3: CASSLEQGPNQPQHF

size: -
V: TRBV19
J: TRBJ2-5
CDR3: CASSIVNRGETQYF

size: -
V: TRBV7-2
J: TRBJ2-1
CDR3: CASSLGAGGYNEQFF

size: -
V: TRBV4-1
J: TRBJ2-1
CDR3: CASSEGPYNEQFF

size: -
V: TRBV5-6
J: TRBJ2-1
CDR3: CASSLVNRGANEQFF